This T cell receptor (beta chain) was obtained from a study of cytomegalovirus exposure and HLA in healthy donors. Study overall: The same platform was used for the 130 or so validation repertoires as for the 666 first-cohort repertoires, as reported in a later analysis. Study-wide findings and caveats: In the roughly 110 validation repertoires, 85% to 95% of cluster scores exceeded 0, per a later analysis. Most TCR sequences were rare, but some public TCRs occurred in many donors. The classifier reportedly diagnosed cytomegalovirus status with high sensitivity and specificity.

CDR3 length: 14 amino acids. The germline V and J ends were trimmed by 4 bases and 3 bases, with 10 bases remaining between them. Germline V gene sequence: CDR1 LNHDA, CDR2 SQIVND (reference sequence). As to this clone: Its cognate antigen is unknown.

The assay was immunoSEQ multiplex PCR, and TCRdb's table has in-frame clones only and misses some. The sample lists about 220,000 clones, 80% to 85% occurring once. This sequence originates from a woman aged 30 to 39 in good health and CMV-seropositive. The V and J genes are TRBV19 and TRBJ1-5, with D perhaps matching TRBD1 (5 bases). Sequencing was performed on PBMCs. The CDR3: CASSTRDFNQPQHF. CDR3 coding DNA: TGTGCCAGTAGTACCAGGGACTTCAATCAGCCCCAGCATTTT.